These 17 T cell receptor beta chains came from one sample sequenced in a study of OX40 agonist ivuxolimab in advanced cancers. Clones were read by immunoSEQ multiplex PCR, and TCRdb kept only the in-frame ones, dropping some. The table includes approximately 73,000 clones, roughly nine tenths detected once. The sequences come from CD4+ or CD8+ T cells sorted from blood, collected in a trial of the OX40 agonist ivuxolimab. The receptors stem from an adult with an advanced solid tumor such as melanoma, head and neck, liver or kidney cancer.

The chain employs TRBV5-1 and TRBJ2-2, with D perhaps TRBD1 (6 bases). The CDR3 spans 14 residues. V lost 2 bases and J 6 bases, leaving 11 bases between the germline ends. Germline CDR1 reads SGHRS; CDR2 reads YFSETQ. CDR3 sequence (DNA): TGCGCCAGCAGCTTAGGGGGACCCGCCGGGGAGCTGTTTTTT. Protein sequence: CASSLGGPAGELFF.

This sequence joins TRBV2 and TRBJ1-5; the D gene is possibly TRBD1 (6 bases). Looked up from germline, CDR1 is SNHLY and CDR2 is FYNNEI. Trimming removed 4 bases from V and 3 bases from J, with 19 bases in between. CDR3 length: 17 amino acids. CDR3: CASSVSGLGGLNQPQHF. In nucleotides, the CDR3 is TGTGCCAGCAGTGTTTCTGGACTTGGGGGGCTCAATCAGCCCCAGCATTTT.

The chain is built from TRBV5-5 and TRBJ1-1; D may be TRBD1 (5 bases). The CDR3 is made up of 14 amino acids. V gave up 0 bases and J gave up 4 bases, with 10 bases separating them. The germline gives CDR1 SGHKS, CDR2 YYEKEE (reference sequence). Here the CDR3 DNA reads TGTGCCAGCAGCTTGGGGGGTACAGGCACTGAAGCTTTCTTT. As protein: CASSLGGTGTEAFF.

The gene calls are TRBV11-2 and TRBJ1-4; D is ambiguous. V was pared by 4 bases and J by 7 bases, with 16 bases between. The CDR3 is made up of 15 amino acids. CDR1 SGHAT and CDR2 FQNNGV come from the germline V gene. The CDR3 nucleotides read TGTGCCAGCAGCTCTCATACCTCCCCTCGTGAAAAACTGTTTTTT. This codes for CASSSHTSPREKLFF.

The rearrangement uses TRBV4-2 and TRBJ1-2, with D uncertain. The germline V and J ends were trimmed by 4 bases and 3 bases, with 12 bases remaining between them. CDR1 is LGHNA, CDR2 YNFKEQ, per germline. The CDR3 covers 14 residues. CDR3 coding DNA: TGTGCCAGCAGCCCCGGGAGGGAACACTATGGCTACACCTTC. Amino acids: CASSPGREHYGYTF.

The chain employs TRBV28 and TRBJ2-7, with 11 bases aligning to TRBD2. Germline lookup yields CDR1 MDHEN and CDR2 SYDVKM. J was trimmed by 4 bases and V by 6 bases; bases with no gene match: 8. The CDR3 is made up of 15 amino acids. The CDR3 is CASSSPSGRTYEQYF. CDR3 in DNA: TGTGCCAGCAGCTCCCCTAGCGGGAGGACTTACGAGCAGTACTTC.

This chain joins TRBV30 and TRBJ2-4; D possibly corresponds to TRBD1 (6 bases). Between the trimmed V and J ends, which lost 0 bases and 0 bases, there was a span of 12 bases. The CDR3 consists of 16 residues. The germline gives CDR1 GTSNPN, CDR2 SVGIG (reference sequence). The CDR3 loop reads CAWSVRDTVAKNIQYF. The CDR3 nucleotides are TGTGCCTGGAGTGTCCGGGACACAGTAGCCAAAAACATTCAGTACTTC.

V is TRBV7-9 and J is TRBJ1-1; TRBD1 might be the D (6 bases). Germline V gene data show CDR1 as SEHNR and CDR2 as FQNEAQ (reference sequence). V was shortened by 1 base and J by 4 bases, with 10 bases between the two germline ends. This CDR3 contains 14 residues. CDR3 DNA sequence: TGTGCCAGCAGCTTAGTCCAGGGGCCCACTGAAGCTTTCTTT. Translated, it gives CASSLVQGPTEAFF. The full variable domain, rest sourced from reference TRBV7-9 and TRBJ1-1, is DTGVSQNPRHKITKRGQNVTFRCDPISEHNRLYWYRQTLGQGPEFLTYFQNEAQLEKSRLLSDRFSAERPKGSFSTLEIQRTEQGDSAMYLCASSLVQGPTEAFFGQGTRLTVV.

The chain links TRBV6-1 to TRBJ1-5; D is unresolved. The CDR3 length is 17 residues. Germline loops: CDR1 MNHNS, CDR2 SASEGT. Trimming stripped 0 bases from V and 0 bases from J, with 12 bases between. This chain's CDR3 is CASSEARTTVSNQPQHF. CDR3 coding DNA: TGTGCCAGCAGTGAAGCTAGGACGACGGTTAGCAATCAGCCCCAGCATTTT.

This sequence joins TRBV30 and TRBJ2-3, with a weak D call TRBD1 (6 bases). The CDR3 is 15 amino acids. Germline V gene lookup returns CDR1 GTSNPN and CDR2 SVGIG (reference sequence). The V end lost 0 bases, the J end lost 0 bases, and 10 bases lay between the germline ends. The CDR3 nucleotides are TGTGCCTGGAGTGTACGAAGGGGGAGCACAGATACGCAGTATTTT. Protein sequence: CAWSVRRGSTDTQYF.

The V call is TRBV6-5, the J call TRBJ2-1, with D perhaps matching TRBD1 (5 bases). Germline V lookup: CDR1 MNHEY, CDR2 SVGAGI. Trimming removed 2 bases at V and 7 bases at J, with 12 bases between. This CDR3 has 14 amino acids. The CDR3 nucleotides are TGTGCCAGCAGTTACCTGGGTTCAGGGAATGAGCAGTTCTTC. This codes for CASSYLGSGNEQFF.

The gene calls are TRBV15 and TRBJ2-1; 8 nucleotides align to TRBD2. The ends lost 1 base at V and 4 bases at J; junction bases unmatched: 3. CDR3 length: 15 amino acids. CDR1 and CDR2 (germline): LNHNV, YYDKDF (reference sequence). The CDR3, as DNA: TGTGCCACCAGCAGAGGCCAGCGGGAGTACAATGAGCAGTTCTTC. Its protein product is CATSRGQREYNEQFF. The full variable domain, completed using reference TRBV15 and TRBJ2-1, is DAMVIQNPRYQVTQFGKPVTLSCSQTLNHNVMYWYQQKSSQAPKLLFHYYDKDFNNEADTPDNFQSRRPNTSFCFLDIRSPGLGDTAMYLCATSRGQREYNEQFFGPGTRLTVL.

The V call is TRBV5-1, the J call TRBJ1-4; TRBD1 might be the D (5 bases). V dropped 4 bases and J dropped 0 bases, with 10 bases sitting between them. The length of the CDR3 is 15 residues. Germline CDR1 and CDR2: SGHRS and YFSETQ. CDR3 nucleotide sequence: TGCGCCAGCAGCCTGACGGGGGCAACTAATGAAAAACTGTTTTTT. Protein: CASSLTGATNEKLFF. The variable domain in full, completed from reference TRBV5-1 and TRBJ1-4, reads KAGVTQTPRYLIKTRGQQVTLSCSPISGHRSVSWYQQTPGQGLQFLFEYFSETQRNKGNFPGRFSGRQFSNSRSEMNVSTLELGDSALYLCASSLTGATNEKLFFGSGTQLSVL.

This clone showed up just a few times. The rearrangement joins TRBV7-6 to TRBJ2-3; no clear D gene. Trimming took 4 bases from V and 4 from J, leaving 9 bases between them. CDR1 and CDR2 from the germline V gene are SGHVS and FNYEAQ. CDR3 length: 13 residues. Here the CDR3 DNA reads TGTGCCAGCAGCTCCCTCCGGGCAGATACGCAGTATTTT. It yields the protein CASSSLRADTQYF.

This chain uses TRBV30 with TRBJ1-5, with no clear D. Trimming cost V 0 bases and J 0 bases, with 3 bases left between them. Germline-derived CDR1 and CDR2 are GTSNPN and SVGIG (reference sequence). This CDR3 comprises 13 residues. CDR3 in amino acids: CAWSVDSNQPQHF. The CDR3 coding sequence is TGTGCCTGGAGTGTGGATAGCAATCAGCCCCAGCATTTT.

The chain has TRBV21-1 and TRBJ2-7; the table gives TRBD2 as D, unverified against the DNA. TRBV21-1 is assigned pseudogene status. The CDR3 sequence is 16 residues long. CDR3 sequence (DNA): TGTGCCAGCAGCAAAGAGTCCCGGAGGGGTGGCGACGAGCAGTACTTC. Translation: CASSKESRRGGDEQYF.

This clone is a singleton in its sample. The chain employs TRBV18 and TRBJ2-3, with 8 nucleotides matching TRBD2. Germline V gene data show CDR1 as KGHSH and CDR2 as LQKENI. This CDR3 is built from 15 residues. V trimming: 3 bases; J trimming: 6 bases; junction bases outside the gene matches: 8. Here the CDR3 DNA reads TGTGCCAGCTCACCGGCCAGCGGGAGACTGGATACGCAGTATTTT. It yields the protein CASSPASGRLDTQYF.